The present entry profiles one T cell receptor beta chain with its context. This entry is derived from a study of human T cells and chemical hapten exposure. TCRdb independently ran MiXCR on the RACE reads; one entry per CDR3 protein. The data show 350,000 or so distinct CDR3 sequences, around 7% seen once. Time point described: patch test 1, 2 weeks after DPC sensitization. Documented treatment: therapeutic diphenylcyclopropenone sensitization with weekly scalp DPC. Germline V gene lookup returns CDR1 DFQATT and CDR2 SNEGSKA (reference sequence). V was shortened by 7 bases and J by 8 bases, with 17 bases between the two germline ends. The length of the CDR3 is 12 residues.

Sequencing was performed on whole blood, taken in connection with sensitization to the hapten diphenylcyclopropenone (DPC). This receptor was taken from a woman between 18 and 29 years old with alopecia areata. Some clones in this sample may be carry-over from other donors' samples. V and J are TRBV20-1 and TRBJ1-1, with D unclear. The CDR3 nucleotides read TGCAGTGTCCTCACGCCGGGGAGGGAAGCTTTCTTT. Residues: CSVLTPGREAFF.